These T cell receptor beta chains were read from a single sample in a study of blood T cell repertoires in COVID-19. Assay used: immunoSEQ multiplex PCR; TCRdb lists only in-frame clones, some missing. The data contain roughly 200,000 clones, under 80% of them singletons. Sample: peripheral blood. Every receptor here comes from a man aged 50 to 59 who had recovered from COVID-19. CDR3s include the opening cysteine and the closing phenylalanine or tryptophan. D genes are given only for firm matches. Clone size is stated in some rows and not others, as once, few, many or a class when expanded.

J,length,V,size,D,DNA,CDR3
TRBJ2-4,14,TRBV7-6,NA,TRBD1,TGTGCCAGCAGCCCAGGGACAGCTCGGGGCATTCAGTACTTC,CASSPGTARGIQYF
TRBJ2-7,15,TRBV19,NA,NA,TGTGCCAGTAGTATAGGTTTACAGAGCTCCTACGAGCAGTACTTC,CASSIGLQSSYEQYF
TRBJ1-2,15,TRBV27,NA,NA,TGTGCCAGCAGTGGTGGAATCCTAGGGACTTATGGCTACACCTTC,CASSGGILGTYGYTF
TRBJ1-5,15,TRBV27,few,NA,TGTGCCAGCAGTTTTAGGCGACAGGCTGATCAGCCCCAGCATTTT,CASSFRRQADQPQHF
TRBJ2-1,15,TRBV9,NA,NA,TGTGCCAGCAGCCCCCACCCTACCGCCCACAATGAGCAGTTCTTC,CASSPHPTAHNEQFF
TRBJ2-7,14,TRBV27,NA,TRBD2,TGTGCCAGTCACAAGAGCGGGACCCTCTACGAGCAGTACTTC,CASHKSGTLYEQYF
TRBJ2-7,14,TRBV5-1,NA,TRBD2,TGCGCCAGCAGGCTACTAGCGGGAGAGGGGGAGCAGTACTTC,CASRLLAGEGEQYF
TRBJ1-5,13,TRBV10-2,few,NA,TGCGCCAGCACCGGACAGTTAAATCAGCCCCAGCATTTT,CASTGQLNQPQHF
TRBJ1-1,15,TRBV29-1,NA,TRBD1,TGCAGCGTTGTCCAGGGGGCATCAGATTTCACTGAAGCTTTCTTT,CSVVQGASDFTEAFF
TRBJ2-1,16,TRBV11-3,NA,TRBD2,TGTGCCAGCAGCTCCTCCGGGAGGCGGGATTACAATGAGCAGTTCTTC,CASSSSGRRDYNEQFF
TRBJ1-1,13,TRBV28,NA,NA,TGTGCCAGCAGTCCCCGAAGGGGCACTGAAGCTTTCTTT,CASSPRRGTEAFF
TRBJ2-7,15,TRBV7-8,NA,NA,TGTGCCAGCAGCTTAGTTTTGGTGAGCTCCTACGAGCAGTACTTC,CASSLVLVSSYEQYF
TRBJ2-3,14,TRBV12-5,NA,NA,TGTGCTAGTGGTCCGCGCGACCCCAGGGATACGCAGTATTTT,CASGPRDPRDTQYF
TRBJ2-2,14,TRBV11-2,once,TRBD1,TGTGCCAGCAGCTTCGACAGGGCCACCGGGGAGCTGTTTTTT,CASSFDRATGELFF
TRBJ2-1,15,TRBV6-2/TRBV6-3,NA,NA,TGTGCCAGCAGTTTTCCGGGTCGGGAGCACGGTGAGCAGTTCTTC,CASSFPGREHGEQFF
TRBJ2-3,16,TRBV11-2,NA,NA,TGTGCCAGCAGCTTACCGGGAAGGTGGATGGCGGATACGCAGTATTTT,CASSLPGRWMADTQYF
TRBJ1-3,12,TRBV5-1,few,NA,TGCGCCAGCAGCCCCGGGGTTGACACCATATATTTT,CASSPGVDTIYF
TRBJ2-1,14,TRBV9,once,TRBD2,TGTGCCAGCACCCCTAGCGGGAGGTACAATGAGCAGTTCTTC,CASTPSGRYNEQFF
TRBJ2-1,12,TRBV13,few,NA,TGTGCCAGCAGCTTAGAGCGGGATGAGCAGTTCTTC,CASSLERDEQFF
TRBJ1-5,13,TRBV29-1,few,TRBD1,TGCAGCGTTGCAGGGGGAGTTAATCAGCCCCAGCATTTT,CSVAGGVNQPQHF
TRBJ1-4,13,TRBV30,NA,TRBD1,TGTGCCTGGGACAGGGGGCCTGGGGAAAAACTGTTTTTT,CAWDRGPGEKLFF
TRBJ2-7,17,TRBV5-8,few,TRBD2,TGTGCCAGCAGTCATACGGGTGCGGGAGGGCCTTTCGACGAGCAGTACTTC,CASSHTGAGGPFDEQYF
TRBJ2-1,17,TRBV7-2,NA,TRBD2,TGTGCCAGCAGCTTAGCGGCCCCGGGAGGCTCCTACAATGAGCAGTTCTTC,CASSLAAPGGSYNEQFF
TRBJ1-5,14,TRBV6-6,NA,NA,TGTGCCAGCAGCCCGCAGAAAGGCAATCAGCCCCAGCATTTT,CASSPQKGNQPQHF
TRBJ2-7,16,TRBV4-2,once,NA,TGTGCCAGCAGCCCTCTAGCACCGCCGAGCTCCTACGAGCAGTACTTC,CASSPLAPPSSYEQYF
TRBJ2-7,15,TRBV3-1/TRBV3-2,NA,NA,TGTGCCAGCAGCCAAGTAGCGGTCAAGGACTACGAGCAGTACTTC,CASSQVAVKDYEQYF
TRBJ1-6,16,TRBV27,NA,TRBD1,TGTGCCAGCAGTTTATCTCGGGACAGGGGGCAATCACCCCTCCACTTT,CASSLSRDRGQSPLHF
TRBJ2-2,14,TRBV19,NA,NA,TGTGCCAGTAGTATGGCGGGAAACACCGGGGAGCTGTTTTTT,CASSMAGNTGELFF
TRBJ1-2,13,TRBV29-1,once,NA,TGCAGCGTTGATCCGGGTCCCAACTATGGCTACACCTTC,CSVDPGPNYGYTF
TRBJ2-3,13,TRBV7-9,NA,TRBD2,TGTGCCAGCAGCTTACTAGCGGCCGATACGCAGTATTTT,CASSLLAADTQYF
TRBJ1-2,13,TRBV6-6,NA,TRBD1,TGTGCCAGCAGGGACAGGGATCTGTATGGCTACACCTTC,CASRDRDLYGYTF
TRBJ1-3,16,TRBV21-1,NA,NA,TGTGCCAGCAGCACTTGGACAGGGCTCTCTGGAAACACCATATATTTT,CASSTWTGLSGNTIYF
TRBJ2-3,14,TRBV27,NA,NA,TGTGCCAGCAGTTTATACAGCAGCACAGATACGCAGTATTTT,CASSLYSSTDTQYF
TRBJ2-3,15,TRBV10-3,NA,NA,TGTGCCATCAGTTTCCTTAGCGGAGGCACAGATACGCAGTATTTT,CAISFLSGGTDTQYF
TRBJ2-7,14,TRBV19,NA,NA,TGTGCCAACACTAGATATCAAGGACCCTACGAGCAGTACTTC,CANTRYQGPYEQYF
TRBJ1-1,13,TRBV7-3,NA,NA,TGTGCCAGCAGCTTAACTCAGGACACTGAAGCTTTCTTT,CASSLTQDTEAFF
TRBJ1-2,15,TRBV4-3,NA,TRBD1,TGCGCCAGCAGCCAAGCGATGACAGGGGACTATGGCTACACCTTC,CASSQAMTGDYGYTF
TRBJ2-7,15,TRBV4-2,NA,NA,TGTGCCAGCAGCCAAGAAGGGAGTGGGCCCTACGAGCAGTACTTC,CASSQEGSGPYEQYF
TRBJ1-1,13,TRBV29-1,NA,TRBD1,TGCAGCGTGATACAGGGGACTTACACTGAAGCTTTCTTT,CSVIQGTYTEAFF
TRBJ1-4,15,TRBV30,NA,TRBD1,TGTGCCTGCACCAGGGGGTTTGCAACTAATGAAAAACTGTTTTTT,CACTRGFATNEKLFF
TRBJ2-3,14,TRBV19,once,NA,TGTGCCAGTAGTATGTCGGGTAGCGCAGATACGCAGTATTTT,CASSMSGSADTQYF
TRBJ1-2,16,TRBV7-2,NA,TRBD1,TGTGCCAGCAGCCCCTGGGGGGGACAGGGAGAGTATGGCTACACCTTC,CASSPWGGQGEYGYTF
TRBJ1-1,13,TRBV2,once,NA,TGTGCCAGCAGTGTCTTGCGGGAAAGTGAAGCTTTCTTT,CASSVLRESEAFF
TRBJ2-5,20,TRBV9,NA,TRBD1,TGTGCCAGCAGCGTCTCTTGGGGGACAGGGGGCAATTTGGGTCAAGAGACCCAGTACTTC,CASSVSWGTGGNLGQETQYF
TRBJ2-2,13,TRBV6-5,NA,NA,TGTGCCAGCATTAACACAGGGTCCGGGGAGCTGTTTTTT,CASINTGSGELFF
TRBJ2-2,16,TRBV5-1,once,TRBD2,TGCGCCAGCAGCCCCCTGCTAGCGGAGTACACCGGGGAGCTGTTTTTT,CASSPLLAEYTGELFF
TRBJ2-5,16,TRBV5-8,NA,TRBD2,TGTGCCAGCAGCCCGGGGACTAGCGGGAGGTCAGAGACCCAGTACTTC,CASSPGTSGRSETQYF
TRBJ1-6,15,TRBV3-1/TRBV3-2,NA,TRBD1,TGTGCCAGCAGCCAAGTCCCCAGGGGGGATTCACCCCTCCACTTT,CASSQVPRGDSPLHF
TRBJ1-5,15,TRBV6-2/TRBV6-3,NA,TRBD1,TGTGCCAGCAGTTACGGACAGGGGTTTCGCCAGCCCCAGCATTTT,CASSYGQGFRQPQHF
TRBJ2-7,16,TRBV27,NA,TRBD2,TGTGCCAGCAGTTTAAGGTTCGGCGGGAGAAGTTACGAGCAGTACTTC,CASSLRFGGRSYEQYF